The next 12 T cell receptor beta chains were all read from a single sample in a study of T cell repertoires in cytomegalovirus infection. For these receptors, no antigen is known. TCRdb re-analysed the reads in MiXCR, keeping a single row per CDR3 protein. The sample shows about 770,000 distinct CDR3 sequences, 25% to 30% of them seen only once. The source was cultured CD8+ T cells from PBMCs, collected from culture after CMV antigen stimulation. These receptors came from a human donor in good health (CMV status not recorded). Some clones in this sample may be carry-over from other donors' samples.

The sample holds a few counts of this clonotype. This chain links TRBV7-8 with TRBJ2-1; 8 bases align to TRBD1. This CDR3 is 16 amino acids long. The germline CDR1 and CDR2 sequences are SGHVS and FQNEAQ. Germline trimming cut 4 bases from V and 1 base from J; bases unmatched to any gene: 6. CDR3 amino acids: CASSSRQGWSYNEQFF. Written as DNA, the CDR3 is TGTGCCAGCAGCTCAAGACAGGGGTGGTCCTACAATGAGCAGTTCTTC.

This clonotype came up once. The J gene is TRBJ1-3, the V gene TRBV6-5; D call uncertain. This CDR3 has 15 residues. Germline V gene lookup returns CDR1 MNHEY and CDR2 SVGAGI. V gave up 7 bases and J gave up 4 bases, with 17 bases separating them. The CDR3 nucleotides are TGTGCCAGCACCCCCGACGGTGCTAGGGGAAACACCATATATTTT. Protein sequence: CASTPDGARGNTIYF.

This clonotype was observed many times. The J gene is TRBJ2-1, the V gene TRBV27; D is unresolved. Germline assignment: CDR1 MNHEY and CDR2 SMNVEV (reference sequence). This CDR3 comprises 14 residues. V lost 0 bases and J 3 bases, leaving 6 bases between the germline ends. This chain's CDR3 is CASSLSLGYNEQFF. CDR3 in DNA: TGTGCCAGCAGTTTATCCCTAGGCTACAATGAGCAGTTCTTC.

This chain links TRBV4-2 with TRBJ2-7, with D possibly matching TRBD2 (7 bases). V shed 0 bases and J shed 2 bases, with 11 bases lying between them. Germline loops: CDR1 LGHNA, CDR2 YNFKEQ. This CDR3 spans 15 amino acids. The CDR3: CASSQDGGAAYEQYF. CDR3 in DNA: TGTGCCAGCAGCCAAGATGGGGGGGCAGCCTACGAGCAGTACTTC.

Ten or more counts support this clonotype. The gene calls are TRBV9 and TRBJ2-1, with 8 bases lining up with TRBD1. V shed 4 bases and J 4 bases; nucleotides not matched to a gene: 4. The CDR3 covers 14 residues. From germline, CDR1 is SGDLS and CDR2 YYNGEE. The CDR3 bases are TGTGCCAGCAGCCCACGACAGGGGTACAATGAGCAGTTCTTC. Its translation is CASSPRQGYNEQFF.

This clonotype has only a few counts. The V gene is TRBV2, the J gene TRBJ1-5; no clear D. Trimming shortened V by 1 base and J by 7 bases, and 11 bases separated the two germline ends. This CDR3 region has 14 residues. From germline, CDR1 is SNHLY and CDR2 FYNNEI. The CDR3 spells CASSEGRRPQPQHF. The DNA for the CDR3 is TGTGCCAGCAGTGAAGGAAGGAGACCGCAGCCCCAGCATTTT.

The chain uses TRBV7-9 and TRBJ1-1, with 9 bases identical to TRBD1. CDR3 size: 14 residues. V was pared by 1 base and J by 10 bases, with 7 bases of the junction left unmatched. Germline assignment: CDR1 SEHNR and CDR2 FQNEAQ (reference sequence). The CDR3 nucleotides read TGTGCCAGCAGCTTAGAGGGACAGGGTCTGGTAGCTTTCTTT. Its protein product is CASSLEGQGLVAFF. Filled out from reference TRBV7-9 and TRBJ1-1, the complete variable domain reads DTGVSQNPRHKITKRGQNVTFRCDPISEHNRLYWYRQTLGQGPEFLTYFQNEAQLEKSRLLSDRFSAERPKGSFSTLEIQRTEQGDSAMYLCASSLEGQGLVAFFGQGTRLTVV.

This clonotype was seen a few times. The chain's CDR3 is CASSAGSKLSGEKLFF. In DNA, the CDR3 is TGTGCCAGCAGCGCCGGCTCCAAACTTTCTGGTGAAAAACTGTTTTTT. The chain is built from TRBV9 and TRBJ1-4; no definite D call. V lost 3 bases to trimming and J lost 7 bases, with 19 bases between them. The CDR3 is 16 residues long. Germline CDR1 is SGDLS and CDR2 is YYNGEE.

The chain links TRBV25-1 to TRBJ1-5, with D possibly TRBD1 on 5 matching bases. The germline CDR1 and CDR2 sequences are MGHDK and SYGVNS. V lost 1 base and J lost 3, with 10 bases in between. The CDR3 contains 15 residues. The CDR3 coding sequence is TGTGCCAGCAGTGAATCAGGGCAGCCCAATCAGCCCCAGCATTTT. It codes for CASSESGQPNQPQHF.

This clonotype was recorded at least ten times. The CDR3 sequence is CASSYPRGGQRKDTEAFF. The CDR3 DNA reads TGTGCCAGCAGTTACCCTAGGGGGGGGCAGCGAAAGGACACTGAAGCTTTCTTT. V gene TRBV6-5 combines with J gene TRBJ1-1; a possible D gene is TRBD1 (6 bases). The germline V and J ends were trimmed by 2 bases and 3 bases, with 22 bases remaining between them. This CDR3 has 18 amino acids. The V gene's germline CDR1 is MNHEY and CDR2 SVGAGI.

The chain joins TRBV27 to TRBJ2-3; D might be TRBD1 (6 bases). CDR1 is MNHEY and CDR2 is SMNVEV in the germline V gene (reference sequence). The CDR3 runs to 15 residues. V lost 4 bases, J lost 1 base, and 12 bases lay in between. This CDR3 reads CASSSHRARTDTQYF. CDR3 nucleotides: TGTGCCAGCAGTTCCCACAGGGCTCGCACAGATACGCAGTATTTT.

In this sample, this clonotype turned up a few times. The chain has TRBV7-2 and TRBJ2-2; D not certain. This CDR3 is built from 15 residues. Trimming stripped 0 bases from V and 5 bases from J, with 10 bases between. Germline V gene sequence: CDR1 SGHTA, CDR2 FQGNSA. The CDR3 coding sequence is TGTGCCAGCAGCTTAGCAGTGCTGAGAACCGGGGAGCTGTTTTTT. As protein: CASSLAVLRTGELFF.